What follows is one TCR beta chain and its context. The antigen remains unidentified. This specimen belongs to a study of T cells after yellow fever vaccination. Regarding the study as a whole: Weaker in magnitude, the secondary response showed a faster peak on day 5 versus 15. The study noted that FACS-sorted repertoires could contain abundant clonotypes contaminating from the bulk population.

The CDR3 extends over 19 amino acids. Between the trimmed V and J ends, which lost 8 bases and 7 bases, there was a span of 33 bases. Looked up from germline, CDR1 is SGHTA and CDR2 is FQGTGA. Template-switching 5'RACE yielded the TCR cDNA; a universal primer site and UMIs were added in the process. Each CDR3 protein is one row after TCRdb ran MiXCR on the 5' RACE reads. The table shows around 300,000 distinct CDR3 sequences, with approximately 4% occurring only once. J is TRBJ1-5 and V is TRBV7-3; TRBD1 is a possible D gene (5 bases). This clonotype was sampled from a young man who received the YFV17D yellow fever vaccine. The material was PBMCs, obtained 5 days after the yellow fever booster vaccination. CDR3: CASDDPPASCGLGVQPQHF. CDR3 nucleotides: TGTGCCAGCGACGATCCCCCAGCTAGTTGCGGTTTAGGGGTGCAGCCCCAGCATTTT.